Following are 2 T cell receptor beta chains from one sample sequenced in a study of blood T cell repertoires in COVID-19. TCRdb's table, derived via immunoSEQ multiplex PCR, lists solely in-frame clones and lacks some. This sample has roughly 120,000 clones, with less than 75% found just once. Sample: peripheral blood. The receptor source for this set is a human donor with acute or convalescent COVID-19. The donor label of this sample is uncertain.

This clone has only one observation. The V call is TRBV11-3, the J call TRBJ2-2; D uncertain. Trimming took off 5 bases at V and 6 bases at J, with 10 bases between the two ends. The germline V gene has CDR1 SGHNT and CDR2 YENEEA. This CDR3 contains 13 residues. CDR3 residues: CASSPPLSGELFF. In DNA form, the CDR3 reads TGTGCCAGCAGCCCCCCTCTCTCCGGGGAGCTGTTTTTT.

The chain carries TRBV14 and TRBJ1-2, with D possibly matching TRBD1 (6 bases). This CDR3 has 12 residues. The V gene's germline CDR1 is SGHDN and CDR2 FVKESK. The V end was cut by 3 bases, the J end by 7 bases, with 9 bases between. This CDR3 reads CASSHDRRGYTF. For the CDR3, the DNA is TGTGCCAGCAGCCACGACAGGCGTGGCTACACCTTC.